This T cell receptor beta chain was identified during a study of early T cells in non-severe SARS-CoV-2 infection. About the study: With bulk RNA from unsorted whole blood as input, sequencing yielded unpaired chains.

CDR1 SGDLS and CDR2 YYNGEE come from the germline V gene. The V end was cut by 0 bases, the J end by 6 bases, with 10 bases between. The CDR3 has 14 residues. This clonotype was recorded many times. Unique molecular identifiers were added to individual cDNA molecules. One entry per CDR3 protein, called by TCRdb with MiXCR from the 5' RACE reads. The sample comprises some 55,000 distinct CDR3 sequences, roughly 12% of which are singletons, and 2.9% rests with the top ten. Sequenced input: whole blood. This TCR was sampled from an adult who was a healthcare worker with PCR-confirmed SARS-CoV-2 infection or an uninfected control (not recorded which). V and J are TRBV9 and TRBJ2-1; D gene uncertain. CDR3 in amino acids: CASSVEPYGNEQFF. DNA of the CDR3: TGTGCCAGCAGCGTAGAACCGTACGGCAATGAGCAGTTCTTC.